These 24 T cell receptor beta chains were sequenced from one sample in a study of blood T cell repertoires in COVID-19. Method: immunoSEQ multiplex PCR; TCRdb's copy keeps in-frame clones and lacks some. In the table there are around 220,000 clones, about 86% of which are singletons. Sequenced material: peripheral blood. The source is a woman aged 50 to 60 with acute or convalescent COVID-19.

This chain links TRBV1 with TRBJ2-7; TRBD1 is taken as the D call from the table, unchecked against the DNA. TRBV1 is a pseudogene. The CDR3 is made up of 13 amino acids. The CDR3 loop is CTLQRQGLYEQYF. CDR3 DNA sequence: TGCACCTTACAGAGGCAGGGGCTCTACGAGCAGTACTTC.

The DNA of the CDR3 is TGTGCCAGCAGCTTAGAGGGGGGGCTTGTGCAGTACTTC. Its protein is CASSLEGGLVQYF. The chain employs TRBV7-2 and TRBJ2-7; weak D call: TRBD2 (7 bases). Looked up from germline, CDR1 is SGHTA and CDR2 is FQGNSA. The CDR3 has 13 residues. Trimming cost V 1 base and J 9 bases, with 13 bases left between them.

The gene calls are TRBV19 and TRBJ1-5; D not resolved. CDR3 size: 14 residues. Germline assignment: CDR1 LNHDA and CDR2 SQIVND (reference sequence). V was cut by 2 bases and J by 9 bases, with 14 bases left in between. The CDR3 DNA reads TGTGCCAGTAGTATATCTTCTGTTGCGGGGCCCCAGCATTTT. It translates to CASSISSVAGPQHF.

V gene TRBV7-6 combines with J gene TRBJ2-5, with 9 bases identical to TRBD2. CDR1 SGHVS and CDR2 FNYEAQ come from the germline V gene. The V and J ends lost 1 base and 5 bases, in that order; junction bases with no gene match: 5. This CDR3 is built from 15 residues. Written as DNA, the CDR3 is TGTGCCAGCAGCTTAGGGCGGGGGGGGCTGGAGACCCAGTACTTC. Translation: CASSLGRGGLETQYF.

This rearrangement joins TRBV5-6 to TRBJ2-5, with TRBD1 matching 7 bases. J lost 5 bases, V lost 4 bases, and 5 bases had no gene match. CDR1 is SGHDT and CDR2 is YYEEEE in the germline V gene. The CDR3 sequence is 13 residues long. CDR3 region: CASSQGQRETQYF. The CDR3, as DNA: TGTGCCAGCAGCCAGGGACAGCGGGAGACCCAGTACTTC.

This chain uses TRBV24-1 with TRBJ2-1; a possible D gene is TRBD2 (5 bases). The germline gives CDR1 KGHDR, CDR2 SFDVKD. This CDR3 has 13 amino acids. With 4 bases removed from V and 6 bases from J, the gap between germline ends came to 9 bases. Here the CDR3 DNA reads TGTGCCACCAGTGACCAGGACTTCAATGAGCAGTTCTTC. Amino acids: CATSDQDFNEQFF.

This chain links TRBV15 with TRBJ2-5; 8 bases are a match to TRBD1. Germline-derived CDR1 and CDR2 are LNHNV and YYDKDF (reference sequence). This CDR3 has 16 amino acids. With V trimmed by 4 bases and J by 3 bases, 10 bases remained unmatched. The CDR3 DNA reads TGTGCCACCAGCAAAGCAATCAGGGGGCTCGAAGAGACCCAGTACTTC. This codes for CATSKAIRGLEETQYF. The entire variable domain, with the rest obtained from reference TRBV15 and TRBJ2-5, is as follows: DAMVIQNPRYQVTQFGKPVTLSCSQTLNHNVMYWYQQKSSQAPKLLFHYYDKDFNNEADTPDNFQSRRPNTSFCFLDIRSPGLGDTAMYLCATSKAIRGLEETQYFGPGTRLLVL.

The chain uses TRBV27 and TRBJ2-2; D call uncertain. The CDR3 runs to 14 residues. Trimming left V 5 bases short and J 6 bases short, with 13 bases between. Germline V gene lookup returns CDR1 MNHEY and CDR2 SMNVEV (reference sequence). This CDR3 is CASSLTLVPGELFF. Written as DNA, the CDR3 is TGTGCCAGCAGTCTAACTCTAGTCCCCGGGGAGCTGTTTTTT.

This clone appeared once. V usage is TRBV15 and J usage is TRBJ1-2; possible D gene TRBD1, 5 bases. CDR3 length: 15 residues. The V gene's germline CDR1 is LNHNV and CDR2 YYDKDF (reference sequence). V lost 5 bases, J lost 8 bases, and 21 bases lay in between. CDR3 region: CATSLRDYTLEGYTF. As DNA, the CDR3 is TGTGCCACCAGCCTCCGGGACTACACTTTGGAGGGCTACACCTTC.

The V call is TRBV5-1, the J call TRBJ1-5; a possible D gene is TRBD1 (5 bases). Germline V gene sequence: CDR1 SGHRS, CDR2 YFSETQ. The CDR3 runs 15 residues. Trimming left V 3 bases short and J 5 bases short, with 15 bases between. In DNA form, the CDR3 reads TGCGCCAGCAGCTGGGGGGGACGGGGAGATCAGCCCCAGCATTTT. As protein: CASSWGGRGDQPQHF.

This chain links TRBV7-2 with TRBJ2-7; no firm D call. This CDR3 region has 15 residues. V was clipped by 2 bases and J by 3 bases, with 14 bases between them. Germline-derived CDR1 and CDR2 are SGHTA and FQGNSA. The CDR3 sequence: CASSLSPGVFYEQYF. CDR3 sequence (DNA): TGTGCCAGCAGCTTAAGTCCAGGTGTCTTCTACGAGCAGTACTTC.

CDR3 nucleotide sequence: TGTGCCAGTAGCCAAGGGGGAGAAAAACTGTTTTTT. Amino acids: CASSQGGEKLFF. This chain connects TRBV19 to TRBJ1-4; tentatively, D is TRBD1 (6 bases). The CDR3 loop spans 12 amino acids. The germline V and J ends were trimmed by 6 bases and 8 bases, with 10 bases remaining between them. Looked up from germline, CDR1 is LNHDA and CDR2 is SQIVND (reference sequence).

This sequence joins TRBV11-1 and TRBJ2-5; 8 positions match TRBD1. V lost 5 bases and J lost 2; bases outside the gene matches: 4. This CDR3 contains 14 residues. In germline, CDR1 is SGHAT, CDR2 FQDESV (reference sequence). CDR3 loop: CASSHGQGQETQYF. In DNA form, the CDR3 reads TGTGCCAGCAGCCATGGACAGGGACAAGAGACCCAGTACTTC.

The chain carries TRBV5-1 and TRBJ1-1, with D possibly TRBD1 on 5 matching bases. Looked up from germline, CDR1 is SGHRS and CDR2 is YFSETQ. The CDR3 length is 18 residues. V lost 1 base, J lost 1 base, and 20 bases lay in between. In DNA form, the CDR3 reads TGCGCCAGCAGCTTGTTCCTCGCGGGAGGGGCAGGGAACACTGAAGCTTTCTTT. Protein product: CASSLFLAGGAGNTEAFF.

The chain couples TRBV3-1 (or the pseudogene TRBV3-2) to TRBJ2-7, with D possibly TRBD2 on 6 matching bases. In germline, CDR1 is LGHDT, CDR2 YNNKEL (reference sequence). Trimming took 5 bases from V and 2 from J, leaving 13 bases between them. CDR3 length: 14 residues. CDR3 sequence: CASSGEGLTYEQYF. DNA for the CDR3: TGTGCCAGCAGCGGCGAGGGACTTACCTACGAGCAGTACTTC.

The chain joins TRBV5-8 to TRBJ1-6; D is unclear. The CDR3 has 12 amino acids. Germline V gene sequence: CDR1 SGHTS, CDR2 YDEGEE. Trimming removed 4 bases from V and 14 bases from J, with 13 bases in between. The CDR3 is CASSNWTEALHF. CDR3 DNA sequence: TGTGCCAGCAGCAACTGGACGGAGGCCCTCCACTTT.

The rearrangement joins TRBV6-5 to TRBJ2-7; TRBD1 agrees at 7 bases. The V gene end was trimmed by 6 bases and the J gene end by 3 bases; junction bases not matched to a gene: 8. Germline CDR1 is MNHEY and CDR2 is SVGAGI. The CDR3 is made up of 14 amino acids. In nucleotides, the CDR3 is TGTGCCAGCAGAAGAGACAGGGACCTCTACGAGCAGTACTTC. Translating gives CASRRDRDLYEQYF.

This clone was detected only once. This chain uses TRBV21-1 with TRBJ2-7; TRBD1 was called by the table and not checked on the DNA. TRBV21-1 is shown as a pseudogene. The CDR3 has 15 residues. CDR3 bases: TGTGCCAGCAGCAAAGAGGACAGGAAACAAGACGAGCAGTACTTC. Its protein product is CASSKEDRKQDEQYF.

The chain has TRBV5-1 and TRBJ2-1; TRBD1 aligns across 8 bases. The CDR3 extends over 16 amino acids. Per germline, CDR1 SGHRS and CDR2 YFSETQ. J was trimmed by 2 bases and V by 3 bases; bases with no gene match: 7. The CDR3 spells CASSWGDRTAYNEQFF. The CDR3 region has the DNA TGCGCCAGCAGCTGGGGGGACAGGACGGCCTACAATGAGCAGTTCTTC.

The V call is TRBV7-2, the J call TRBJ1-2; 7 bases align to TRBD1. This CDR3 has 15 residues. Germline V gene sequence: CDR1 SGHTA, CDR2 FQGNSA. V trimming: 5 bases; J trimming: 2 bases; junction bases outside the gene matches: 8. CDR3 region: CASSQGGSNNYGYTF. The CDR3, as DNA: TGTGCCAGCAGCCAAGGGGGCTCGAACAACTATGGCTACACCTTC.

The rearrangement uses TRBV10-3 and TRBJ1-6, with 10 bases fitting TRBD1. Germline V lookup: CDR1 ENHRY, CDR2 SYGVKD. V dropped 2 bases and J dropped 9; count of bases not matched to a gene: 1. The CDR3 consists of 14 residues. The CDR3: CAISEGQGVSPLHF. The CDR3 nucleotides are TGTGCCATCAGTGAGGGACAGGGGGTTTCACCCCTCCACTTT.

The chain couples TRBV19 to TRBJ2-4; tentatively, D is TRBD2 (6 bases). The CDR3 length is 13 residues. Per germline, CDR1 LNHDA and CDR2 SQIVND (reference sequence). V lost 9 bases and J 5 bases, leaving 14 bases between the germline ends. As DNA, the CDR3 is TGTGCCAGCACCACCAGGGAGGAAAACATTCAGTACTTC. Protein product: CASTTREENIQYF.

The chain joins TRBV19 to TRBJ1-5, with 7 positions matching TRBD1. V trimming: 3 bases; J trimming: 3 bases; junction bases outside the gene matches: 5. Germline CDR1 is LNHDA and CDR2 is SQIVND (reference sequence). The CDR3 is 15 residues long. The DNA for the CDR3 is TGTGCCAGTAGTATTAGAACAGGGGTCAATCAGCCCCAGCATTTT. Amino acids: CASSIRTGVNQPQHF.

CDR3 amino acids: CASSLTGGTNEKLFF. The CDR3 nucleotides read TGCGCCAGCAGCCTGACGGGGGGCACTAATGAAAAACTGTTTTTT. The V call is TRBV5-1, the J call TRBJ1-4, with D perhaps TRBD1 (6 bases). The length of the CDR3 is 15 residues. The germline V and J ends were trimmed by 4 bases and 2 bases, with 12 bases remaining between them. Germline V gene lookup returns CDR1 SGHRS and CDR2 YFSETQ.